This TCR beta chain comes out of a study of identical twins. TCRdb independently ran MiXCR on the 5' RACE reads; one entry per CDR3 protein. The profile covers around 290,000 distinct CDR3 sequences, with 8% to 9.5% appearing a single time and about 7.1% taken by the ten largest. This clonotype was counted ten times or more. The antigen is undetermined. The CDR3 has 14 residues. CDR1 and CDR2 (germline): SQVTM, ANQGSEA. Study results and limitations: Insertions ran lower in abundant cord blood beta clonotypes, though not in memory repertoires.

This sample also appeared in a second study, on yellow fever vaccine responses in identical twins.

The chain combines TRBV29-1 with TRBJ2-7, with D unresolved. The receptor was derived from a woman between 18 and 30 years old in good health. Sequenced sample: CD8+ T cells sorted from blood. The CDR3 loop is CSARPTETPYEQYF. CDR3 DNA: TGCAGTGCCCGTCCTACAGAGACCCCCTACGAGCAGTACTTC.